The T cell receptor (beta chain) under discussion was sequenced for a study of CD8 T cells in Susac syndrome. On the study more broadly: Among sequenced Susac syndrome patients, over 5 had active disease and under ten were in remission. When blood was drawn, patients with Susac syndrome were on intravenous immunoglobulin alone, on corticosteroids, or therapy-naive. Study-level points and caveats: Susac syndrome CD8+ repertoires were clonally expanded, most strongly in CD8+ TEMRA cells.

Random-hexamer reverse transcription was applied to about 0.5 to 1 ug RNA. TCR beta CDR3 was amplified by immunoSEQ multiplex PCR. This amplification extended across 54 Vbeta and 13 Jbeta segments. MiXCR was run by TCRdb on the immunoSEQ multiplex PCR reads, yielding one entry per CDR3 protein. This table holds about 120,000 distinct CDR3 sequences, roughly 94% found once. A note on this clonotype: Its antigen is as yet unknown.

This CDR3 has 20 amino acids. Germline V gene data show CDR1 as SGHNT and CDR2 as YYREEE (reference sequence). Deletions cut 4 bases from V and 6 bases from J, with 29 bases between. This sequence originates from a human donor with Susac syndrome. The sample was CD8+ T cells from PBMCs. V is TRBV5-4 and J is TRBJ1-6; possible D gene TRBD1, 5 bases. CDR3 protein: CASSLWGGEPHPSGNSPLHF. CDR3 DNA: TGTGCCAGCAGCCTATGGGGGGGGGAGCCTCACCCTTCCGGTAATTCACCCCTCCACTTT.